The sample holds a few counts of the clone carrying this T cell receptor (beta chain). V shed 0 bases and J 3 bases; nucleotides not matched to a gene: 15. The germline V gene has CDR1 SQVTM and CDR2 ANQGSEA. The CDR3 has 18 residues. The data stem from a study of control samples from healthy donors and cancer patients. The table came from immunoSEQ multiplex PCR; TCRdb's copy has only in-frame clones and leaves some out. The sample includes around 120,000 clones, roughly 91% of them seen just once. Sequences were obtained from blood. The source is a woman aged 70-85 years in good health. This chain joins TRBV29-1 and TRBJ1-2; the match to TRBD1 covers 8 bases. CDR3 loop: CSVEDLKGVAGGHYGYTF. The CDR3 DNA is TGCAGCGTTGAAGATCTCAAGGGTGTAGCAGGGGGCCACTATGGCTACACCTTC.